The 20 T cell receptor beta chains below come from one sample, sequenced in a study of T cell responses to AZD1222 COVID-19 vaccine. Generated by immunoSEQ multiplex PCR, the TCRdb table keeps only in-frame clones and is missing some. The data contain 46,000 or so clones, 80% to 95% of them singletons. This specimen consisted of peripheral blood, obtained 28 days after the second AZD1222 dose. The receptors stem from an adult who received the AZD1222 COVID-19 vaccine.

The chain combines TRBV5-8 with TRBJ1-1; maybe TRBD1 (5 bases). Per the germline V gene, CDR1 is SGHTS and CDR2 is YDEGEE. The CDR3 runs 16 residues. V dropped 0 bases and J dropped 5 bases, with 17 bases sitting between them. The CDR3 sequence: CASSLGDRRSGTEAFF. CDR3 DNA sequence: TGTGCCAGCAGCTTGGGCGACAGACGCTCGGGGACTGAAGCTTTCTTT.

V gene TRBV3-1 (or the pseudogene TRBV3-2) combines with J gene TRBJ1-2; D is perhaps TRBD1 (5 bases). Germline CDR1 LGHDT, CDR2 YNNKEL (reference sequence). Trimming shortened V by 2 bases and J by 7 bases, and 14 bases separated the two germline ends. The CDR3 totals 14 residues. CDR3 sequence reads: CASSQTTGRGGYTF. In DNA form, the CDR3 reads TGTGCCAGCAGCCAAACGACGGGGCGGGGTGGCTACACCTTC.

In its sample, this clone was seen a few times. V and J are TRBV29-1 and TRBJ1-2; maybe TRBD1 (6 bases). The germline V gene encodes CDR1 SQVTM and CDR2 ANQGSEA. Trimming took 3 bases from V and 8 from J, leaving 13 bases between them. The CDR3 is 12 amino acids. The CDR3, as DNA: TGCAGCGTTGACGGGGGGCAAGGAGGCTACACCTTC. Translation: CSVDGGQGGYTF.

This chain links TRBV9 with TRBJ2-3; D gene ambiguous. CDR3 length equals 15 residues. Trimming stripped 0 bases from V and 4 bases from J, with 12 bases between. Germline V lookup: CDR1 SGDLS, CDR2 YYNGEE. The CDR3 sequence: CASSVVPLAADTQYF. DNA of the CDR3: TGTGCCAGCAGCGTAGTACCCCTCGCCGCAGATACGCAGTATTTT.

The chain combines TRBV2 with TRBJ2-1, with 8 nucleotides matching TRBD1. Looked up from germline, CDR1 is SNHLY and CDR2 is FYNNEI. CDR3 length: 18 amino acids. V shed 4 bases and J 0 bases; nucleotides not matched to a gene: 11. The CDR3 nucleotides are TGTGCCAGCAGTGGACAGGGGTCTACTACACTCTCCTACAATGAGCAGTTCTTC. Its translation is CASSGQGSTTLSYNEQFF.

The chain uses TRBV7-2 and TRBJ1-3, with D tentatively TRBD1 (5 bases). Germline values: CDR1 SGHTA, CDR2 FQGNSA. The CDR3 spans 16 residues. Trimming shortened V by 0 bases and J by 2 bases, and 11 bases separated the two germline ends. Here the CDR3 reads CASSLAVGRAGNTIYF. CDR3 sequence (DNA): TGTGCCAGCAGCTTAGCGGTGGGCAGGGCTGGAAACACCATATATTTT.

The CDR3 loop is CASSQGNGNTIYF. CDR3 bases: TGTGCCAGCAGCCAAGGTAACGGAAACACCATATATTTT. The chain uses TRBV3-1 (or the pseudogene TRBV3-2) and TRBJ1-3; D ambiguous. The CDR3 covers 13 residues. Trimming removed 1 base from V and 4 bases from J, with 5 bases in between. Germline V lookup: CDR1 LGHDT, CDR2 YNNKEL (reference sequence).

The chain employs TRBV14 and TRBJ1-2, with D unclear. CDR3 size: 14 residues. The V end was cut by 1 base, the J end by 5 bases, with 11 bases between. Germline CDR1 SGHDN, CDR2 FVKESK. The CDR3 sequence: CASSQVASLYGYTF. CDR3 coding DNA: TGTGCCAGCAGCCAAGTTGCCAGTCTTTATGGCTACACCTTC.

Written as DNA, the CDR3 is TGTGCCAGCAGCTTAGGACAGTGGGATGGCTACACCTTC. This translates into CASSLGQWDGYTF. This rearrangement joins TRBV11-2 to TRBJ1-2, with D possibly matching TRBD1 (5 bases). The CDR3 has 13 residues. The germline CDR1 and CDR2 sequences are SGHAT and FQNNGV. V was pared by 1 base and J by 6 bases, with 9 bases between.

The chain employs TRBV2 and TRBJ1-4; tentatively, D is TRBD1 (6 bases). This CDR3 region has 17 residues. With 6 bases removed from V and 8 bases from J, the gap between germline ends came to 25 bases. Looked up from germline, CDR1 is SNHLY and CDR2 is FYNNEI. In DNA, the CDR3 is TGTGCCAGCAGCGAGGCTGGATGGTTACAGGGTGCGGAAAAACTGTTTTTT. Translated: CASSEAGWLQGAEKLFF.

The rearrangement joins TRBV9 to TRBJ2-1, with D perhaps TRBD2 (6 bases). Deletions cut 2 bases from V and 8 bases from J, with 8 bases between. Germline values: CDR1 SGDLS, CDR2 YYNGEE. There are 12 residues in the CDR3. CDR3 in amino acids: CASSVGEDEQFF. CDR3 nucleotides: TGTGCCAGCAGCGTCGGGGAGGATGAGCAGTTCTTC.

The chain uses TRBV7-8 and TRBJ1-1; D gene unclear. CDR1 is SGHVS, CDR2 FQNEAQ, per germline. This CDR3 comprises 15 residues. The ends were cut back, 1 base at V and 5 bases at J, with 14 bases in the middle. The CDR3 coding sequence is TGTGCCAGCAGCTTAGTGCCTCAACTTCTTACTGAAGCTTTCTTT. Translating gives CASSLVPQLLTEAFF.

The rearrangement uses TRBV27 and TRBJ2-7; TRBD1 or TRBD2 may be the D gene (6 bases each). Per the germline V gene, CDR1 is MNHEY and CDR2 is SMNVEV (reference sequence). V was trimmed by 4 bases and J by 5 bases, leaving 18 bases between them. The CDR3 is made up of 15 amino acids. For the CDR3, the DNA is TGTGCCAGCAGTTGGGCTAGACCGGGGGCACACGAGCAGTACTTC. Amino acids: CASSWARPGAHEQYF.

The gene calls are TRBV5-1 and TRBJ1-4; maybe TRBD1 (6 bases). The CDR3 has 12 amino acids. Per the germline V gene, CDR1 is SGHRS and CDR2 is YFSETQ. Trimming took 4 bases from V and 6 from J, leaving 7 bases between them. CDR3 amino acids: CASSRGDEKLFF. CDR3 sequence (DNA): TGCGCCAGCAGCAGGGGGGATGAAAAACTGTTTTTT.

The rearrangement joins TRBV20-1 to TRBJ1-1; D may be TRBD1 (5 bases). V was pared by 3 bases and J by 6 bases, with 20 bases between. Germline CDR1 reads DFQATT; CDR2 reads SNEGSKA (reference sequence). This CDR3 comprises 15 residues. The CDR3 protein is CSASRPVGGGSEAFF. Written as DNA, the CDR3 is TGCAGTGCTAGTCGCCCGGTTGGGGGGGGGTCTGAAGCTTTCTTT.

V gene TRBV18 combines with J gene TRBJ1-1; D is ambiguous. CDR1 is KGHSH, CDR2 LQKENI, per germline. V shed 5 bases and J shed 2 bases, with 6 bases lying between them. The CDR3 sequence is 12 residues long. CDR3 protein: CASSAGNTEAFF. The DNA of the CDR3 is TGTGCCAGCTCAGCAGGTAACACTGAAGCTTTCTTT.

This rearrangement joins TRBV15 to TRBJ1-1, with D possibly matching TRBD1 (5 bases). The CDR3 totals 13 residues. Trimming pared 3 bases from V and 1 base from J, leaving 6 bases between. Germline lookup yields CDR1 LNHNV and CDR2 YYDKDF (reference sequence). The CDR3 loop is CATSRGPNTEAFF. CDR3 sequence (DNA): TGTGCCACCAGCAGGGGACCGAACACTGAAGCTTTCTTT.

The chain carries TRBV18 and TRBJ2-2; D call uncertain. V dropped 5 bases and J dropped 6 bases, with 10 bases sitting between them. Germline V gene sequence: CDR1 KGHSH, CDR2 LQKENI. The CDR3 extends over 13 amino acids. The CDR3 DNA sequence: TGTGCCAGCTCATCCGCCGCGGCCGGGGAGCTGTTTTTT. Translation: CASSSAAAGELFF.

The chain employs TRBV19 and TRBJ2-1; D gene uncertain. The CDR3 loop spans 16 amino acids. V was shortened by 8 bases and J by 4 bases, with 21 bases between the two germline ends. CDR1 and CDR2 from the germline V gene are LNHDA and SQIVND (reference sequence). CDR3 protein: CASALGLGLKYNEQFF. CDR3 DNA: TGTGCCAGTGCCCTAGGTCTTGGGTTGAAATACAATGAGCAGTTCTTC.

This chain connects TRBV11-2 to TRBJ2-5; D is possibly TRBD1 (5 bases). This CDR3 region has 15 residues. V was shortened by 5 bases and J by 5 bases, with 18 bases between the two germline ends. Germline values: CDR1 SGHAT, CDR2 FQNNGV. The CDR3 DNA reads as TGTGCCAGCAGCCCCCCTAGGGGCGGTGCGGAGACCCAGTACTTC. Translation: CASSPPRGGAETQYF. Full variable domain (outside the CDR3, taken from reference TRBV11-2 and TRBJ2-5): EAGVAQSPRYKIIEKRQSVAFWCNPISGHATLYWYQQILGQGPKLLIQFQNNGVVDDSQLPKDRFSAERLKGVDSTLKIQPAKLEDSAVYLCASSPPRGGAETQYFGPGTRLLVL.